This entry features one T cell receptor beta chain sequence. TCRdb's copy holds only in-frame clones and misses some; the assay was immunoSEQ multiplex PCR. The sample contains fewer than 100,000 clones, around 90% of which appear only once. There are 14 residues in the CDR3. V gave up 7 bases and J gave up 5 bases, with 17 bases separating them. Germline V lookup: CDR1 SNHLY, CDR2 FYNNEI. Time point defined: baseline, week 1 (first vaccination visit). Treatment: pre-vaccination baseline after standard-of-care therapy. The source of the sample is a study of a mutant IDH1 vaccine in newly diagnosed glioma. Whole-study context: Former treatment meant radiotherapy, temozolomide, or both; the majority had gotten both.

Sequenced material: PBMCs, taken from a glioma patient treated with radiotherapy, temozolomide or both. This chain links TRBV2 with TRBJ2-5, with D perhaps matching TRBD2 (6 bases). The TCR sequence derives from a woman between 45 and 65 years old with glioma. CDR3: CASTQWRGGETQYF. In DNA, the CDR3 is TGTGCCAGCACCCAGTGGAGGGGTGGGGAGACCCAGTACTTC.